This TCR beta chain stems from a study of molecular identifiers for immune sequencing clone quantification. Study-level results: Molecules of identical TCR sharing a barcode could underestimate highly expanded clone sizes. In CMV-specific effectors, clones above 20 copies held over 97% of molecules; naive, under 1%.

A word on this clonotype: Its specificity is not known.

The authors gated naive CD8 T cells as CD8+CD4-CCR7+CD45RA+ for sorting. The CDR3 consists of 14 residues. Generation of bulk TCR libraries relied on previously described methods and listed TCR primers. TCRdb reprocessed the PCR reads via MiXCR and lists one record per CDR3 protein. This table holds 460,000 or so distinct CDR3 sequences, 20% to 25% found once. The TCR comes from a human donor in good health. Some libraries in this study had Jurkat cell RNA spiked in. The V call is TRBV21-1, the J call TRBJ2-7; TRBD1 reflects the table's D call only, with no check against the DNA. TRBV21-1 is tagged as a pseudogene. Specimen: naive CD8+ T cells from blood, with Jurkat cell RNA spiked in. The subset is: FACS-sorted CD8+CD4-CCR7+CD45RA+ naive T cells. The CDR3: CASNPLVGAGEQYF. In DNA, the CDR3 is TGTGCCAGCAACCCTCTGGTGGGGGCAGGGGAGCAGTACTTC.